A single T cell receptor beta chain is shown here with its context. Participants were aged roughly 18 to 90 years, lived in 25 or so US areas, and enrolled virtually. This entry belongs to a study of blood T cell repertoires in COVID-19. Study information: Samples of COVID-19 (acute and convalescent) were obtained from the United States, Italy and Spain. T cells, B-cell-depleted T cells, or PBMCs provided the cDNA or gDNA that served as material.

Assay used: immunoSEQ multiplex PCR; TCRdb lists only in-frame clones, some missing. The table has roughly 200,000 clones, 80% to 90% seen once. The germline gives CDR1 SNHLY, CDR2 FYNNEI. The CDR3 sequence is 16 residues long. V lost 7 bases and J lost 6; bases outside the gene matches: 15. The chain links TRBV2 to TRBJ2-1; 7 bases match TRBD2. The sequence was obtained from a woman aged 40 to 49 with acute COVID-19. Sequences were obtained from PBMCs or T cells enriched from blood (not recorded which). This chain's CDR3 is CASKGREVQLPNEQFF. CDR3 DNA: TGTGCCAGCAAGGGTCGGGAGGTCCAACTGCCCAATGAGCAGTTCTTC. Together with reference TRBV2 and TRBJ2-1, the CDR3 gives the full variable domain: EPEVTQTPSHQVTQMGQEVILRCVPISNHLYFYWYRQILGQKVEFLVSFYNNEISEKSEIFDDQFSVERPDGSNFTLKIRSTKLEDSAMYFCASKGREVQLPNEQFFGPGTRLTVL.